Following are 16 T cell receptor beta chains from one sample sequenced in a study of Graves' ophthalmopathy and Graves' hyperthyroidism. The study amplified TCR beta CDR3 regions using RNA transcripts. The authors performed first-round RT-PCR with HTBI primers and then a second-round multiplex PCR. MiXCR was run by TCRdb on the multiplex PCR reads, yielding one entry per CDR3 protein. The repertoire consists of about 220,000 distinct CDR3 sequences, with 20% to 25% occurring once and the leading ten covering approximately 40%. Specimen: peripheral blood. The receptors shown here come from a woman in her forties or fifties with Graves' ophthalmopathy.

Worth noting for this clonotype: A much larger clone is a single base away; this may be a read error. Likely a read error: the CDR3 ends without its conserved phenylalanine or tryptophan. This sequence joins TRBV20-1 and TRBJ1-3, with 9 bases aligning to TRBD1. The CDR3 spans 17 residues. From germline, CDR1 is DFQATT and CDR2 SNEGSKA (reference sequence). V was pared by 3 bases and J by 3 bases, with 12 bases of the junction left unmatched. Here the CDR3 DNA reads TGCAGTGCTAGTCTCCCAGACAGGGGGTGGTTTGGAAACACCATATATGTT. Translation gives CSASLPDRGWFGNTIYV.

In this sample, this clonotype turned up many times. The J gene is TRBJ2-5, the V gene TRBV7-8, with 9 bases that match TRBD2. CDR1 and CDR2 (germline): SGHVS, FQNEAQ. The CDR3 contains 15 residues. Trimming at V came to 2 bases and at J to 5 bases, leaving 6 bases not matched to a gene. The CDR3 DNA reads TGTGCCAGCAGCTTATTGCGGGAGGGTGGCGAGACCCAGTACTTC. Translated: CASSLLREGGETQYF.

This sequence joins TRBV7-8 and TRBJ1-5; no reliable D call. Per germline, CDR1 SGHVS and CDR2 FQNEAQ. CDR3 length equals 16 residues. The V gene lost 5 bases and the J gene lost 1 base, with 15 bases spanning the gap. CDR3 region: CASSADIFGSNQPQHF. The CDR3 nucleotides are TGTGCCAGCAGCGCAGACATATTCGGGAGCAATCAGCCCCAGCATTTT.

Many counts were recorded for this clonotype. The rearrangement links TRBV6-1 to TRBJ2-7, with 7 nucleotides matching TRBD1. The germline CDR1 and CDR2 sequences are MNHNS and SASEGT. V lost 6 bases and J lost 0; bases outside the gene matches: 11. The CDR3 is 16 amino acids. The CDR3 DNA sequence: TGTGCCAGCAGAGGGGGCGTAGCGAGAAGCTCCTACGAGCAGTACTTC. The encoded protein is CASRGGVARSSYEQYF.

The sample holds many counts of this clonotype. This chain connects TRBV2 to TRBJ1-1; 9 bases map to TRBD1. This CDR3 has 15 amino acids. J was trimmed by 1 base and V by 3 bases; bases with no gene match: 3. CDR1 is SNHLY and CDR2 is FYNNEI in the germline V gene. CDR3 residues: CASSEDRGRNTEAFF. CDR3 sequence (DNA): TGTGCCAGCAGTGAGGACAGGGGAAGGAACACTGAAGCTTTCTTT.

There are many counts of this clonotype. This rearrangement joins TRBV7-8 to TRBJ1-6, with unresolved D. CDR3 size: 14 residues. Germline CDR1 SGHVS, CDR2 FQNEAQ. Trimming cost V 0 bases and J 7 bases, with 7 bases left between them. The CDR3: CASSLAEGNSPLHF. CDR3 nucleotide sequence: TGTGCCAGCAGCTTAGCTGAGGGAAATTCACCCCTCCACTTT. Variable domain in full (rest from reference TRBV7-8 and TRBJ1-6): GAGVSQSPRYKVAKRGQDVALRCDPISGHVSLFWYQQALGQGPEFLTYFQNEAQLDKSGLPSDRFFAERPEGSVSTLKIQRTQQEDSAVYLCASSLAEGNSPLHFGNGTRLTVT.

This clonotype was seen ten or more times. V and J are TRBV6-8 and TRBJ2-7; D perhaps matches TRBD1 (5 bases). The germline V gene encodes CDR1 MNHGY and CDR2 SAAAGT. The CDR3 contains 14 residues. The V gene lost 6 bases and the J gene lost 2 bases, with 14 bases spanning the gap. Written as DNA, the CDR3 is TGTGCCAGCAGAGGGGCAGTACGAACCTACGAGCAGTACTTC. Translation gives CASRGAVRTYEQYF.

This clonotype has only a few counts. The genes are TRBV5-1 and TRBJ1-5; no clear D. The V end lost 4 bases, the J end lost 0 bases, and 11 bases lay between the germline ends. The germline gives CDR1 SGHRS, CDR2 YFSETQ. The CDR3 runs 15 residues. CDR3 sequence: CASSPDHYSNQPQHF. The DNA of the CDR3 is TGCGCCAGCAGCCCGGACCATTATAGCAATCAGCCCCAGCATTTT.

This chain links TRBV12-3 or TRBV12-4 with TRBJ2-2, with TRBD1 identical over 8 bases. Trimming at V came to 6 bases and at J to 3 bases, leaving 9 bases not matched to a gene. This CDR3 comprises 16 residues. Here the CDR3 DNA reads TGTGCCAGCAGCTTAAACAGGGGGATCGACACCGGGGAGCTGTTTTTT. Translating gives CASSLNRGIDTGELFF.

The rearrangement uses TRBV7-2 and TRBJ2-7; D possibly corresponds to TRBD1 (5 bases). Trimming shortened V by 5 bases and J by 7 bases, and 15 bases separated the two germline ends. The CDR3 loop spans 13 amino acids. Germline V lookup: CDR1 SGHTA, CDR2 FQGNSA. CDR3 in DNA: TGTGCCAGCAGCGTACTCAGGGCCGGGGAGCAGTACTTC. Its protein product is CASSVLRAGEQYF.

This clonotype was observed many times. The junction differs from germline at one of its ends, possibly a read error. The chain links TRBV9 to TRBJ2-5; 13 nucleotides line up with TRBD2. The CDR3 runs to 13 residues. Germline V gene data show CDR1 as SGDLS and CDR2 as YYNGEE. The DNA of the CDR3 is TGTGCCAGCAGCCCCTGGACTAGCGGGAGCCGGGACTTC. Encoded protein: CASSPWTSGSRDF.

This clonotype was seen many times. The chain carries TRBV6-5 and TRBJ1-1; the match to TRBD1 covers 7 bases. The CDR3 totals 15 residues. After removal of 4 bases from V and 1 base from J, the junction contained 6 bases not matched to a gene. The germline V gene has CDR1 MNHEY and CDR2 SVGAGI. The CDR3 reads CASSSRTGRNTEAFF. CDR3 in DNA: TGTGCCAGCAGTTCACGGACAGGAAGGAACACTGAAGCTTTCTTT.

The V call is TRBV6-2 or TRBV6-3, the J call TRBJ1-3; 7 nucleotides align to TRBD1. CDR1 is MNHEY and CDR2 is SVGEGT in the germline V gene. CDR3 size: 14 residues. Trimming removed 6 bases from V and 4 bases from J; junction bases left unmatched: 6. CDR3 in amino acids: CASSKTGSGNTIYF. The CDR3 DNA reads as TGTGCCAGCAGCAAGACAGGGTCGGGAAACACCATATATTTT.

This clonotype has at least ten counts. This chain links TRBV12-3 or TRBV12-4 with TRBJ1-2, with D unclear. The V and J ends lost 3 bases and 8 bases respectively, with 13 bases between them. This CDR3 has 13 amino acids. CDR3 residues: CASSLVADQGYTF. The CDR3 bases are TGTGCCAGCAGTTTGGTGGCAGACCAGGGCTACACCTTC.

This clonotype has a count of ten or more. This rearrangement joins TRBV30 to TRBJ1-2; perhaps TRBD1 as D (5 bases). V was trimmed by 1 base and J by 5 bases, leaving 5 bases between them. CDR3 length: 11 residues. Germline V gives CDR1 GTSNPN, CDR2 SVGIG (reference sequence). This chain's CDR3 is CAWSGGYGYTF. CDR3 nucleotide sequence: TGTGCCTGGAGTGGGGGGTATGGCTACACCTTC.

This clonotype was counted many times. This rearrangement joins TRBV12-3 or TRBV12-4 to TRBJ1-1; D unclear. V was pared by 2 bases and J by 0 bases, with 4 bases between. This CDR3 comprises 13 residues. CDR3 region: CASSLPLNTEAFF. CDR3 in DNA: TGTGCCAGCAGTTTACCATTGAACACTGAAGCTTTCTTT.